Shown below are 18 T cell receptor beta chains from a single sample sequenced in a study of PD-1 blockade in classical Hodgkin lymphoma. Time point given: newly diagnosed, previously untreated cHL patient sample. Thawed PBMCs were the source of CD4+ T cells, purified by magnetic negative selection. The table came from immunoSEQ multiplex PCR; TCRdb's copy has only in-frame clones and leaves some out. The table lists some 28,000 clones, more than 70% of them singletons, with about 0.37% in the top ten. The sample was CD4+ T cells from blood. The source is a human donor with classical Hodgkin lymphoma.

The chain has TRBV7-9 and TRBJ1-1; a possible D gene is TRBD1 (6 bases). This CDR3 spans 13 amino acids. V was clipped by 8 bases and J by 3 bases, with 13 bases between them. The germline gives CDR1 SEHNR, CDR2 FQNEAQ (reference sequence). CDR3 sequence: CASVQGADTEAFF. The CDR3 DNA reads as TGTGCCAGCGTACAGGGCGCGGACACTGAAGCTTTCTTT.

The gene calls are TRBV5-5 and TRBJ1-4; D possibly corresponds to TRBD1 (6 bases). The length of the CDR3 is 14 residues. Germline CDR1 is SGHKS and CDR2 is YYEKEE (reference sequence). Trimming removed 1 base at V and 2 bases at J, with 6 bases between. The DNA for the CDR3 is TGTGCCAGCAGCTTGACAGGGACTAATGAAAAACTGTTTTTT. This codes for CASSLTGTNEKLFF.

Here the CDR3 DNA reads TGTGCCAGCAGTGTCGCGGCCCTTCGCACAGATACGCAGTATTTT. As protein: CASSVAALRTDTQYF. J is TRBJ2-3 and V is TRBV2; D is uncertain. The CDR3 contains 15 residues. Per germline, CDR1 SNHLY and CDR2 FYNNEI. With 4 bases removed from V and 1 base from J, the gap between germline ends came to 12 bases.

The chain joins TRBV28 to TRBJ1-1; unclear D gene. From germline, CDR1 is MDHEN and CDR2 SYDVKM. The length of the CDR3 is 15 residues. Trimming took off 3 bases at V and 0 bases at J, with 11 bases between the two ends. In DNA form, the CDR3 reads TGTGCCAGCAGTTTGGGAGGACGGATGAACACTGAAGCTTTCTTT. Protein sequence: CASSLGGRMNTEAFF.

The rearrangement links TRBV5-1 to TRBJ2-7; 11 nucleotides line up with TRBD1. Germline values: CDR1 SGHRS, CDR2 YFSETQ. The CDR3 has 14 residues. Losses at the gene ends were 3 bases for V and 4 bases for J; bases not matched to a gene: 3. The CDR3 protein is CASSSGQGEYEQYF. CDR3 DNA: TGCGCCAGCAGCTCGGGACAGGGGGAGTACGAGCAGTACTTC.

The chain carries TRBV6-5 and TRBJ2-3; a possible D gene is TRBD2 (6 bases). CDR3 size: 15 residues. Germline V lookup: CDR1 MNHEY, CDR2 SVGAGI. Trimming took off 2 bases at V and 6 bases at J, with 15 bases between the two ends. CDR3 loop: CASSYRGDGRDTQYF. The CDR3 DNA reads TGTGCCAGCAGTTACCGCGGGGATGGGAGGGATACGCAGTATTTT.

The V and J genes are TRBV29-1 and TRBJ1-1; 9 nucleotides agree with TRBD1. CDR1 is SQVTM and CDR2 is ANQGSEA in the germline V gene. Trimming removed 1 base from V and 0 bases from J; junction bases left unmatched: 9. This CDR3 region has 17 residues. CDR3 in DNA: TGCAGCGTTGAAGTGGCTAACAGGGGGCGGATGAACACTGAAGCTTTCTTT. It codes for CSVEVANRGRMNTEAFF.

J is TRBJ1-4 and V is TRBV27; D uncertain. V was shortened by 4 bases and J by 8 bases, with 14 bases between the two germline ends. The CDR3 contains 14 residues. Germline V gene data show CDR1 as MNHEY and CDR2 as SMNVEV (reference sequence). In nucleotides, the CDR3 is TGTGCCAGCAGTTCGGCAGGCGTTTACGAAAAACTGTTTTTT. This translates into CASSSAGVYEKLFF.

The chain couples TRBV7-9 to TRBJ1-2; a possible D gene is TRBD1 (6 bases). Deletions cut 4 bases from V and 3 bases from J, with 24 bases between. The CDR3 contains 18 residues. Germline V gene data show CDR1 as SEHNR and CDR2 as FQNEAQ (reference sequence). The CDR3 region is CASSSRFRGTLGDYGYTF. For the CDR3, the DNA is TGTGCCAGCAGCTCAAGGTTCAGGGGAACTCTTGGTGACTATGGCTACACCTTC.

This chain uses TRBV7-9 with TRBJ2-7; D is uncertain. This CDR3 comprises 12 residues. Germline CDR1 is SEHNR and CDR2 is FQNEAQ (reference sequence). The V and J ends lost 5 bases and 2 bases respectively, with 7 bases between them. CDR3 in amino acids: CASSPMAYEQYF. CDR3 DNA: TGTGCCAGCAGCCCGATGGCCTACGAGCAGTACTTC.

This clone was found once. The CDR3 region has the DNA TGTGCCAGCTCAGGGGGACTCTACGAGCAGTACTTC. Its protein is CASSGGLYEQYF. V usage is TRBV18 and J usage is TRBJ2-7; D is possibly TRBD2 (6 bases). The CDR3 spans 12 residues. The germline V gene has CDR1 KGHSH and CDR2 LQKENI. V was clipped by 5 bases and J by 3 bases, with 8 bases between them.

The gene calls are TRBV28 and TRBJ2-1; 7 bases fit TRBD2. With V trimmed by 11 bases and J by 4 bases, 11 bases remained unmatched. The CDR3 has 14 amino acids. Germline V gene lookup returns CDR1 MDHEN and CDR2 SYDVKM. The CDR3 spells CALGGGTAYNEQFF. Written as DNA, the CDR3 is TGTGCCCTGGGGGGAGGGACTGCATACAATGAGCAGTTCTTC.

The chain recombines TRBV28 with TRBJ1-4, with D uncertain. V shed 4 bases and J shed 4 bases, with 10 bases lying between them. Per the germline V gene, CDR1 is MDHEN and CDR2 is SYDVKM. This CDR3 spans 14 amino acids. The CDR3 DNA is TGTGCCAGCAGTTCTCCTGGGCATAATGAAAAACTGTTTTTT. It encodes CASSSPGHNEKLFF.

This chain uses TRBV19 with TRBJ1-1; D unresolved. The CDR3 loop spans 11 amino acids. The germline V gene encodes CDR1 LNHDA and CDR2 SQIVND (reference sequence). V was cut by 3 bases and J by 7 bases, with 6 bases left in between. The CDR3 DNA sequence: TGTGCCAGTAGTATTGCGGGTGAAGCTTTCTTT. It yields the protein CASSIAGEAFF.

V gene TRBV4-3 combines with J gene TRBJ2-3, with TRBD2 matching over 8 bases. The junction had 8 bases not matched to a gene; V was cut back by 3 bases and J by 3 bases. This CDR3 region has 16 residues. Germline CDR1 LGHNA, CDR2 YSLEER. The CDR3 is CASSQGSGSRTDTQYF. The CDR3 region has the DNA TGCGCCAGCAGCCAGGGAAGCGGGAGTAGAACAGATACGCAGTATTTT.

Only one count was recorded for this clone. The V gene is TRBV11-3, the J gene TRBJ2-1; 11 bases fit TRBD2. Germline assignment: CDR1 SGHNT and CDR2 YENEEA. The J segment lost 8 bases and the V segment lost 3 bases, leaving 6 bases of the junction unmatched. The CDR3 contains 15 residues. CDR3 protein: CASSFSGRARDEQFF. CDR3 coding DNA: TGTGCCAGCAGCTTTAGCGGGAGGGCCAGGGATGAGCAGTTCTTC. Based on the CDR3 plus reference TRBV11-3 and TRBJ2-1, the full variable domain is EAGVVQSPRYKIIEKKQPVAFWCNPISGHNTLYWYLQNLGQGPELLIRYENEEAVDDSQLPKDRFSAERLKGVDSTLKIQPAELGDSAVYLCASSFSGRARDEQFFGPGTRLTVL.

J is TRBJ2-5 and V is TRBV10-3, with 9 bases matching TRBD1. The CDR3 totals 14 residues. The V gene's germline CDR1 is ENHRY and CDR2 SYGVKD. V lost 7 bases and J lost 4; bases outside the gene matches: 7. The CDR3 nucleotides are TGTGCCATCAAAGAACAGGGGGCTTTAGAGACCCAGTACTTC. Translation: CAIKEQGALETQYF.

The J gene is TRBJ2-4, the V gene TRBV7-3; D unclear. CDR1 is SGHTA, CDR2 FQGTGA, per germline. The V end was cut by 5 bases, the J end by 1 base, with 9 bases between. CDR3 length: 14 residues. The CDR3 DNA reads as TGTGCCAGCAGCCCGGACGCTGCCAAAAACATTCAGTACTTC. Encoded protein: CASSPDAAKNIQYF.